This passage covers 21 T cell receptor beta chains from one sample sequenced in a study of regulatory T cells in long-lasting Graves disease. The time point: newly diagnosed GD, antithyroid drugs for less than 3 months. With RNA extracted from PBMCs as input, the TCR library was made. Building the TCR beta libraries relied on iRepertoire HTBI primers, and CDR3 regions underwent Arm-PCR. Using its own MiXCR run on the multiplex PCR reads, TCRdb lists one record per CDR3 protein. The top ten hold more than 10% of the sample, which has hundreds of thousands of distinct CDR3 sequences, around 16% seen once. The sample was also reused in another study, on T cells in Graves' hyperthyroidism and ophthalmopathy.

The source material was peripheral blood mononuclear cells (PBMCs), sampled at new diagnosis, from a patient treated with antithyroid drugs. These receptors all come from a man younger than 35 with Graves disease.

This clonotype was observed at least ten times. V is TRBV30 and J is TRBJ1-2, with D tentatively TRBD1 (6 bases). The germline CDR1 and CDR2 sequences are GTSNPN and SVGIG (reference sequence). CDR3 size: 13 residues. V was trimmed by 6 bases and J by 4 bases, leaving 15 bases between them. The chain's CDR3 is CACHNTGSYGYTF. Written as DNA, the CDR3 is TGTGCCTGCCATAATACAGGGTCCTATGGCTACACCTTC.

This clonotype was counted at least ten times. This rearrangement joins TRBV25-1 to TRBJ1-1; perhaps TRBD1 as D (6 bases). CDR3 length: 17 amino acids. The V end was cut by 1 base, the J end by 1 base, with 16 bases between. Germline V CDR1 and CDR2: MGHDK, SYGVNS. CDR3 nucleotides: TGTGCCAGCAGTGAATCCTTGCCAGGGGCCAGGAACACTGAAGCTTTCTTT. Translation gives CASSESLPGARNTEAFF.

This clonotype occurred a few times. At one end, the junction sequence differs from germline, possibly due to a read error. V is TRBV6-5 and J is TRBJ2-7; 8 bases match TRBD1. Germline values: CDR1 MNHEY, CDR2 SVGAGI. This CDR3 is 14 amino acids long. In DNA form, the CDR3 reads TGTGCCAGCAGCAAGACAGGGGTCTCCCACGAGCAGTACTTC. This encodes CASSKTGVSHEQYF.

V gene TRBV12-3 or TRBV12-4 combines with J gene TRBJ1-3; 7 bases fit TRBD1. The CDR3 covers 17 residues. With V trimmed by 2 bases and J by 3 bases, 10 bases remained unmatched. The CDR3 spells CASSLPSSGGNGNTIYF. CDR3 coding DNA: TGTGCCAGCAGTTTACCTAGCTCAGGGGGAAATGGAAACACCATATATTTT.

The table lists this clonotype with many counts. The gene calls are TRBV12-3 or TRBV12-4 and TRBJ2-1; TRBD2 agrees at 12 bases. The CDR3 runs to 16 residues. The V gene end was trimmed by 6 bases and the J gene end by 6 bases; junction bases not matched to a gene: 9. CDR3 in amino acids: CASSPSSGRGGNEQFF. The CDR3 nucleotides read TGTGCCAGCAGCCCATCTAGCGGGAGGGGGGGCAATGAGCAGTTCTTC.

This clonotype was seen repeatedly, ten times or more. This chain joins TRBV18 and TRBJ2-1; 9 bases agree with TRBD2. CDR1 is KGHSH, CDR2 LQKENI, per germline. Unmatched junction bases numbered 9, after V lost 3 bases and J lost 9 bases. This CDR3 spans 15 amino acids. CDR3 sequence (DNA): TGTGCCAGCTCACCGTCGGGACTAGCAGTTAGTGAGCAGTTCTTC. Translated: CASSPSGLAVSEQFF.

This chain links TRBV18 with TRBJ2-7, with 10 bases that match TRBD2. CDR1 is KGHSH, CDR2 LQKENI, per germline. V was pared by 3 bases and J by 5 bases, with 19 bases of the junction left unmatched. CDR3 size: 19 residues. CDR3 residues: CASSPNPGTSEKRDNEQYF. DNA for the CDR3: TGTGCCAGCTCACCGAACCCCGGGACTAGCGAGAAACGGGATAACGAGCAGTACTTC.

This clonotype was counted ten times or more. The gene calls are TRBV7-9 and TRBJ2-7, with 12 bases aligning to TRBD2. CDR1 SEHNR and CDR2 FQNEAQ come from the germline V gene (reference sequence). V lost 7 bases to trimming and J lost 2 bases; unmatched junction nucleotides: 3. This CDR3 is built from 14 residues. As DNA, the CDR3 is TGTGCCAGCACCACTAGCGGGAGGACCTACGAGCAGTACTTC. Protein sequence: CASTTSGRTYEQYF.

This clonotype has a count of ten or more. This rearrangement joins TRBV20-1 to TRBJ2-7; TRBD2 is a possible D gene (6 bases). The CDR3 sequence is 12 residues long. V lost 6 bases and J 3 bases, leaving 12 bases between the germline ends. Looked up from germline, CDR1 is DFQATT and CDR2 is SNEGSKA (reference sequence). This chain's CDR3 is CSARFGGYEQYF. DNA for the CDR3: TGCAGTGCCCGGTTCGGGGGCTACGAGCAGTACTTC.

This clonotype was observed a single time. A read error is possible here, since a much larger clone lies one base away. The gene calls are TRBV7-3 and TRBJ2-1; no reliable D call. CDR3 size: 13 residues. Germline V gene sequence: CDR1 SGHTA, CDR2 FQGTGA. The CDR3 loop is CAGSYTKNNEQFF. Here the CDR3 DNA reads TGTGCCGGCAGCTATACTAAGAACAATGAGCAGTTCTTC.

This clonotype came up many times. This chain links TRBV20-1 with TRBJ2-2, with 8 bases matching TRBD2. The CDR3 is made up of 14 amino acids. Looked up from germline, CDR1 is DFQATT and CDR2 is SNEGSKA (reference sequence). V trimming: 3 bases; J trimming: 4 bases; junction bases outside the gene matches: 4. DNA for the CDR3: TGCAGTGCTAGGGCTAGCGGGTCCACCGGGGAGCTGTTTTTT. Amino acids: CSARASGSTGELFF.

This clonotype appeared many times. The chain combines TRBV18 with TRBJ2-2, with 10 nucleotides matching TRBD1. The ends lost 3 bases at V and 0 bases at J; junction bases unmatched: 1. This CDR3 is built from 16 residues. Germline CDR1 KGHSH, CDR2 LQKENI. The CDR3 reads CASSPGQGANTGELFF. Written as DNA, the CDR3 is TGTGCCAGCTCACCTGGACAGGGGGCGAACACCGGGGAGCTGTTTTTT.

The chain recombines TRBV19 with TRBJ2-2; D gene ambiguous. CDR1 LNHDA and CDR2 SQIVND come from the germline V gene (reference sequence). CDR3 length equals 17 residues. Trimming removed 0 bases from V and 5 bases from J, with 16 bases in between. The chain's CDR3 is CASSIDWRDVGTGELFF. CDR3 coding DNA: TGTGCCAGTAGTATAGATTGGAGAGACGTCGGGACCGGGGAGCTGTTTTTT.

This clonotype was recorded a few times. The V and J genes are TRBV10-1 and TRBJ2-2; D tentatively reads TRBD1 or TRBD2 (5 bases each). Trimming shortened V by 5 bases and J by 2 bases, and 9 bases separated the two germline ends. The CDR3 runs 14 residues. Germline assignment: CDR1 WNHNN and CDR2 SYGVQD (reference sequence). The chain's CDR3 is CASSRDGNTGELFF. The CDR3 DNA reads as TGCGCCAGCAGTCGGGACGGTAACACCGGGGAGCTGTTTTTT.

This rearrangement joins TRBV28 to TRBJ2-4, with 7 bases that match TRBD1. This CDR3 spans 16 amino acids. Germline V gene lookup returns CDR1 MDHEN and CDR2 SYDVKM. The V and J ends lost 3 bases and 1 base, in that order; junction bases with no gene match: 6. Here the CDR3 DNA reads TGTGCCAGCAGTTTCACAGGGGAGAGGGCCAAAAACATTCAGTACTTC. Translation: CASSFTGERAKNIQYF.

The chain recombines TRBV7-9 with TRBJ1-1; possibly TRBD1 for D (5 bases). The CDR3 has 17 residues. Looked up from germline, CDR1 is SEHNR and CDR2 is FQNEAQ (reference sequence). V was pared by 5 bases and J by 1 base, with 20 bases between. The CDR3 sequence is CASSPGAGSWENTEAFF. CDR3 DNA sequence: TGTGCCAGCAGCCCCGGGGCAGGTTCGTGGGAGAACACTGAAGCTTTCTTT.

This clonotype has a count of ten or more. DNA for the CDR3: TGTGCCAGCAGCGTAGAGTCTAGCGGGGGAACGCAGTTCTTC. Translating gives CASSVESSGGTQFF. This sequence joins TRBV9 and TRBJ2-1, with 10 nucleotides matching TRBD2. CDR1 is SGDLS and CDR2 is YYNGEE in the germline V gene. This CDR3 spans 14 amino acids. V lost 0 bases to trimming and J lost 12 bases; unmatched junction nucleotides: 6.

In its sample, this clonotype was seen many times. The J gene is TRBJ2-1, the V gene TRBV12-3 or TRBV12-4, with 8 bases aligning to TRBD2. V lost 3 bases to trimming and J lost 0 bases; unmatched junction nucleotides: 10. The CDR3 sequence is 18 residues long. CDR3 nucleotides: TGTGCCAGCAGTTTCCCCGGGACTAGGGGTAGCTCCTACAATGAGCAGTTCTTC. This gives the protein CASSFPGTRGSSYNEQFF.

The V and J genes are TRBV12-5 and TRBJ2-1, with D perhaps given as TRBD1 or TRBD2 (5 bases each). This CDR3 has 14 amino acids. V was trimmed by 6 bases and J by 9 bases, leaving 18 bases between them. Germline V CDR1 and CDR2: LGHNT, FRNRAP. This chain's CDR3 is CASGHPGRGGEQFF. The CDR3 DNA is TGTGCTAGTGGACACCCGGGACGGGGTGGTGAGCAGTTCTTC.

This clonotype was observed a single time. J is TRBJ2-2 and V is TRBV20-1; 10 nucleotides align to TRBD2. The V and J ends lost 1 base and 4 bases, in that order; junction bases with no gene match: 9. This CDR3 has 17 residues. Germline CDR1 is DFQATT and CDR2 is SNEGSKA (reference sequence). In DNA form, the CDR3 reads TGCAGTGCTAGAGGGGGAAGGCCTAGCGGGGGCACCGGGGAGCTGTTTTTT. This sequence encodes CSARGGRPSGGTGELFF.

The chain joins TRBV7-9 to TRBJ2-1; D possibly matches TRBD1 or TRBD2 (5 bases each). The CDR3 sequence is 17 residues long. Trimming left V 4 bases short and J 2 bases short, with 18 bases between. Germline assignment: CDR1 SEHNR and CDR2 FQNEAQ (reference sequence). Here the CDR3 reads CASSSLRGGGAYNEQFF. The CDR3, as DNA: TGTGCCAGCAGCTCTTTAAGGGGCGGAGGTGCCTACAATGAGCAGTTCTTC.